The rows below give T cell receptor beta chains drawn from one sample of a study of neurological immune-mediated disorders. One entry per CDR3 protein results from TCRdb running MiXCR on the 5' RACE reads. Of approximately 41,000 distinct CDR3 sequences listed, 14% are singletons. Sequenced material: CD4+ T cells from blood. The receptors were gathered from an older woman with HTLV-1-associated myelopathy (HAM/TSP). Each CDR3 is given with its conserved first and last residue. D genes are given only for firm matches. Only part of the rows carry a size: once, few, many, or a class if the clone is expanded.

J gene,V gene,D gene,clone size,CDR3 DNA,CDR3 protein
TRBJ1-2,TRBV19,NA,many,TGTGCCAGTACACAGAGTCCCCGGGGCTACACCTTC,CASTQSPRGYTF
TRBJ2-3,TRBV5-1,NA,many,TGCGCCAGCCTGACAGTCGATCCTAGCACAGATACGCAGTATTTT,CASLTVDPSTDTQYF
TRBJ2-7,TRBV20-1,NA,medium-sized,TGCAGTGCTAAGGCCCTATACGAGCAGTACTTC,CSAKALYEQYF
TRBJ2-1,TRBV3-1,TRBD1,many,TGTGCCAGCAGCCAAGATCTAAGACAGGGCACTAATGAGCAGTTCTTC,CASSQDLRQGTNEQFF
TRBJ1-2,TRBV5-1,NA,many,TGCGCCAGCAGCCCGAATGGGGGCGCCCAGGGAGGCTACACCTTC,CASSPNGGAQGGYTF
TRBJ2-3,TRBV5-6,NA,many,TGTGCCAGCAGCTTGGGCCCCATCACAGATACGCAGTATTTT,CASSLGPITDTQYF
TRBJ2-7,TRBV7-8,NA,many,TGTGCCAGCAGCGGAAGGGAAGGACCTACCTACGAGCAGTACTTC,CASSGREGPTYEQYF
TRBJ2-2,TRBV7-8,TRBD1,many,TGTGCCAGCAGCGCGACAGGGTCGAACACCGGGGAGCTGTTTTTT,CASSATGSNTGELFF
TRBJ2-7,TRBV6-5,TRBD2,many,TGTGCCAGCAGTCGCAAAAAGGCTAGCGGGGGCCTCACCTACGAGCAGTACTTC,CASSRKKASGGLTYEQYF
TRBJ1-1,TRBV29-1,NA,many,TGCAGCGTTGAACTAAGGGGTTGGGCTTTCTTT,CSVELRGWAFF
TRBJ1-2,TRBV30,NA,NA,TGTGCCTGGAGTGTGGGGGGCGGTGGCTACACCTTC,CAWSVGGGGYTF
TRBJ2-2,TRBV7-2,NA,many,TGTGCCAGCAGCTCTCAACTAGGAAACACCGGGGAGCTGTTTTTT,CASSSQLGNTGELFF
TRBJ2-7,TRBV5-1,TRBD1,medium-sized,TGCGCCAGCAGCTTGGGACAGGGGGGAGAGCAGTACTTC,CASSLGQGGEQYF
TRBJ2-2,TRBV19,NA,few,TGTGCCAGTAGCCGGGTCAGGGCAGCCGGGGAGCTGTTTTTT,CASSRVRAAGELFF
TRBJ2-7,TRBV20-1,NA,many,TGCAGTGCTAGGACAGCTTACGAGCAGTACTTC,CSARTAYEQYF
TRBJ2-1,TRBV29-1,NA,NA,TGCAGCGTTGACCGATCGGCAGTGCTGAATGAGCAGTTCTTC,CSVDRSAVLNEQFF
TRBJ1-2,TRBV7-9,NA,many,TGTGCCAGCAGCTTACGGCCTGGGCCCTATGGCTACACCTTC,CASSLRPGPYGYTF
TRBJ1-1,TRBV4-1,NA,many,TGCGCCAGCAGCCCCTTCGGAGTGAACACTGAAGCTTTCTTT,CASSPFGVNTEAFF
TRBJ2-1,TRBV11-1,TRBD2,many,TGTGCCAGCAGCTTCGCCGGGACTAGCGGTGACAATGAGCAGTTCTTC,CASSFAGTSGDNEQFF
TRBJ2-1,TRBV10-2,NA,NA,TGCGCCAGCAGTGAGCCTTTGAATAGAGGGGACTACAATGAGCAGTTCTTC,CASSEPLNRGDYNEQFF
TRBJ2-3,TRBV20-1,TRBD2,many,TGCAGTGCTCTCATGGGGCTAGCGGCGAGCTCTAGCACAGATACGCAGTATTTT,CSALMGLAASSSTDTQYF
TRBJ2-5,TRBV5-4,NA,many,TGTGCCAGCAGCTTGGTTCGGTGGGCTGGAGGGGGTGAGGAGACCCAGTACTTC,CASSLVRWAGGGEETQYF
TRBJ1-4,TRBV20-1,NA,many,TGCAGTGCTAAGCCACACTCCGGGGTTTCAGGAAAACTGTTTTTT,CSAKPHSGVSGKLFF